The 15 T cell receptor beta chains reported below all come from one sample, sequenced in a study of blood T cell repertoires in COVID-19. TCRdb's table, derived via immunoSEQ multiplex PCR, lists solely in-frame clones and lacks some. Found here are some 320,000 clones, roughly 86% of them singletons; the top ten hold less than 3.5%. Sequencing input: PBMCs or T cells enriched from blood (not recorded which). The origin of the receptors is a woman aged 45-65 years who had been exposed to COVID-19.

V is TRBV7-9 and J is TRBJ2-7; 12 bases fit TRBD1. Trimming removed 1 base from V and 4 bases from J; junction bases left unmatched: 5. Germline V gene lookup returns CDR1 SEHNR and CDR2 FQNEAQ (reference sequence). This CDR3 contains 16 residues. The chain's CDR3 is CASSLGPGQGAYEQYF. The DNA for the CDR3 is TGTGCCAGCAGCTTAGGCCCGGGACAGGGGGCTTACGAGCAGTACTTC.

The chain carries TRBV18 and TRBJ2-1; D is ambiguous. CDR1 is KGHSH and CDR2 is LQKENI in the germline V gene. Trimming shortened V by 0 bases and J by 4 bases, and 13 bases separated the two germline ends. The CDR3 loop spans 16 amino acids. The CDR3 bases are TGTGCCAGCTCACCACCGTTTGTCCAGTATTACAATGAGCAGTTCTTC. Its translation is CASSPPFVQYYNEQFF.

V gene TRBV28 combines with J gene TRBJ2-7; D perhaps matches TRBD2 (6 bases). V lost 8 bases and J 1 base, leaving 15 bases between the germline ends. Per the germline V gene, CDR1 is MDHEN and CDR2 is SYDVKM. This CDR3 spans 14 amino acids. CDR3: CASGGTTDSYEQYF. The CDR3 nucleotides read TGTGCCAGCGGGGGGACGACTGATTCCTACGAGCAGTACTTC. Looking up the rest from reference TRBV28 and TRBJ2-7 gives the full variable domain: DVKVTQSSRYLVKRTGEKVFLECVQDMDHENMFWYRQDPGLGLRLIYFSYDVKMKEKGDIPEGYSVSREKKERFSLILESASTNQTSMYLCASGGTTDSYEQYFGPGTRLTVT.

This chain joins TRBV4-1 and TRBJ2-7; 7 bases line up with TRBD1. The CDR3 covers 15 residues. V was pared by 3 bases and J by 3 bases, with 8 bases of the junction left unmatched. The germline gives CDR1 MGHRA, CDR2 YSYEKL. This CDR3 reads CASSHLRDSNYEQYF. CDR3 in DNA: TGCGCCAGCAGCCACCTCCGGGACAGCAACTACGAGCAGTACTTC.

This chain uses TRBV3-1 (or the pseudogene TRBV3-2) with TRBJ1-6; D perhaps matches TRBD1 (5 bases). The V end lost 4 bases, the J end lost 9 bases, and 13 bases lay between the germline ends. Germline V CDR1 and CDR2: LGHDT, YNNKEL (reference sequence). The CDR3 length is 14 residues. The CDR3 reads CASSPPVGGSPLHF. CDR3 nucleotide sequence: TGTGCCAGCAGCCCCCCAGTCGGGGGTTCACCCCTCCACTTT.

The chain joins TRBV5-4 to TRBJ1-2; D may be TRBD1 (6 bases). CDR1 and CDR2 (germline): SGHNT, YYREEE (reference sequence). Trimming shortened V by 3 bases and J by 8 bases, and 20 bases separated the two germline ends. The CDR3 consists of 15 residues. This CDR3 is CASSSTGGGLHGYTF. For the CDR3, the DNA is TGTGCCAGCAGCTCTACGGGAGGGGGACTACACGGCTACACCTTC. Combining the CDR3 with reference TRBV5-4 and TRBJ1-2 gives the whole variable domain ETGVTQSPTHLIKTRGQQVTLRCSSQSGHNTVSWYQQALGQGPQFIFQYYREEENGRGNFPPRFSGLQFPNYSSELNVNALELDDSALYLCASSSTGGGLHGYTFGSGTRLTVV.

The rearrangement links TRBV28 to TRBJ2-7, with 9 bases that match TRBD1. The germline V gene has CDR1 MDHEN and CDR2 SYDVKM. The length of the CDR3 is 16 residues. Trimming cost V 6 bases and J 1 base; bases outside gene matches: 10. CDR3 in amino acids: CASRIAGTGSSYEQYF. The CDR3 nucleotides are TGTGCCAGCAGGATCGCCGGGACAGGGAGTTCCTACGAGCAGTACTTC.

The rearrangement links TRBV2 to TRBJ2-6; D ambiguous. Trimming pared 10 bases from V and 0 bases from J, leaving 19 bases between. The CDR3 totals 17 residues. Germline-derived CDR1 and CDR2 are SNHLY and FYNNEI. CDR3 in DNA: TGTGCCATCAACGGTGCGCGCGCCCGCTCTGGGGCCAACGTCCTGACTTTC. It specifies CAINGARARSGANVLTF.

V and J are TRBV28 and TRBJ2-1, with TRBD1 matching 8 bases. Germline trimming cut 6 bases from V and 4 bases from J; bases unmatched to any gene: 14. CDR1 MDHEN and CDR2 SYDVKM come from the germline V gene. The CDR3 contains 17 residues. CDR3 in amino acids: CASRPGSGTGLYNEQFF. Here the CDR3 DNA reads TGTGCCAGCAGGCCTGGGTCCGGGACAGGACTGTACAATGAGCAGTTCTTC.

The gene calls are TRBV4-2 and TRBJ1-5; D is undetermined. CDR3 size: 14 residues. Trimming took off 0 bases at V and 5 bases at J, with 8 bases between the two ends. Germline V CDR1 and CDR2: LGHNA, YNFKEQ. CDR3 DNA sequence: TGTGCCAGCAGCCAAGAAGCACCCGATCAGCCCCAGCATTTT. Translation: CASSQEAPDQPQHF.

The rearrangement joins TRBV7-9 to TRBJ1-4; no clear D gene. V lost 5 bases to trimming and J lost 3 bases, with 13 bases between them. The CDR3 loop spans 15 amino acids. Germline values: CDR1 SEHNR, CDR2 FQNEAQ (reference sequence). CDR3 nucleotide sequence: TGTGCCAGCAGCCCGCCGGGGTCGGCTAATGAAAAACTGTTTTTT. Translated: CASSPPGSANEKLFF.

This clone occurred a few times. The CDR3 protein is CASSLVPPWTGTSHNEQFF. For the CDR3, the DNA is TGTGCCAGCAGCTTAGTTCCCCCCTGGACAGGGACAAGTCACAATGAGCAGTTCTTC. J is TRBJ2-1 and V is TRBV7-2; 8 bases fit TRBD1. The germline V gene has CDR1 SGHTA and CDR2 FQGNSA. The CDR3 runs 19 residues. V shed 1 base and J 5 bases; nucleotides not matched to a gene: 16.

This chain joins TRBV5-1 and TRBJ1-2, with 8 bases matching TRBD1. Trimming at V came to 3 bases and at J to 8 bases, leaving 6 bases not matched to a gene. The germline CDR1 and CDR2 sequences are SGHRS and YFSETQ. The CDR3 loop spans 13 amino acids. The CDR3 region is CASSWTGTEGYTF. As DNA, the CDR3 is TGCGCCAGCAGCTGGACAGGGACTGAGGGCTACACCTTC.

This chain connects TRBV5-3 to TRBJ2-5; 9 bases fit TRBD2. TRBV5-3 counts as an open reading frame of uncertain function. The CDR3 totals 16 residues. The ends lost 4 bases at V and 2 bases at J; junction bases unmatched: 9. The CDR3, as DNA: TGTGCCAGAAGCACCGCCCGGACTAGCGCGCAAGAGACCCAGTACTTC. Residues: CARSTARTSAQETQYF.

The V gene is TRBV11-2, the J gene TRBJ1-5; D is unclear. V dropped 5 bases and J dropped 4 bases, with 12 bases sitting between them. This CDR3 contains 14 residues. CDR1 SGHAT and CDR2 FQNNGV come from the germline V gene. The DNA for the CDR3 is TGTGCCAGCAGCCCTGGCCCCTTAAATCAGCCCCAGCATTTT. As protein: CASSPGPLNQPQHF.